This record covers a single T cell receptor (beta chain). As yet, its antigen is unknown. The method was immunoSEQ multiplex PCR; TCRdb's version includes in-frame clones alone and lacks a portion of them. Of roughly 32,000 clones in the sample, roughly nine tenths were seen once. The data originate from a study of chemoradiotherapy in HPV16-positive cancers. Study context: A couple of HPV16-positive patients' cells yielded candidate HPV-specific clones and common motifs.

V trimming: 4 bases; J trimming: 4 bases; junction bases outside the gene matches: 4. Germline-derived CDR1 and CDR2 are MNHNS and SASEGT. The CDR3 consists of 15 residues. Study-wide results and limits: HPV-responsive T-cell expansion during chemoradiotherapy was linked to improved recurrence-free survival in HPV16-positive patients.

Sequenced here: blood, sampled from a patient who underwent chemoradiotherapy. The TCR comes from a human donor with HPV-associated anogenital cancer. The chain carries TRBV6-1 and TRBJ2-2; 9 positions agree with TRBD2. In DNA, the CDR3 is TGTGCCAGCAGTGCGCTAGCGGGGTCCACCGGGGAGCTGTTTTTT. It codes for CASSALAGSTGELFF.